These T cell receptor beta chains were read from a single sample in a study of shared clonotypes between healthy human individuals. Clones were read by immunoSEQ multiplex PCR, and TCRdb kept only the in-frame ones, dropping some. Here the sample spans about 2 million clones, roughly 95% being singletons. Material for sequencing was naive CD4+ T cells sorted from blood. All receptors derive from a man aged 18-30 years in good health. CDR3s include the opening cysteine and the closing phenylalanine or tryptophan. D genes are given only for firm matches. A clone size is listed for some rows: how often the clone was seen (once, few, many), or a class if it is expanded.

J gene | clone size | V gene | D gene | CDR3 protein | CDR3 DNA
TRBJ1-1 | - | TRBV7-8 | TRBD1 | CASSFAPGQEGGNTEAFF | TGTGCCAGCAGCTTCGCCCCGGGACAGGAAGGGGGCAACACTGAAGCTTTCTTT
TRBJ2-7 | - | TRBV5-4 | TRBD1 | CASSPNRDRVREQYF | TGTGCCAGCAGCCCGAACCGGGACAGGGTGCGCGAGCAGTACTTC
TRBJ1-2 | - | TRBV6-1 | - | CASSEAAALYGYTF | TGTGCCAGCAGTGAAGCAGCGGCCCTTTATGGCTACACCTTC
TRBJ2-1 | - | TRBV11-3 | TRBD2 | CASSLVGLAGFNEQFF | TGTGCCAGCAGCTTAGTCGGACTAGCGGGGTTCAATGAGCAGTTCTTC
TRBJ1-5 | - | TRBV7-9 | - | CASSLNRGQSNQPQHF | TGTGCCAGCAGCTTAAATAGAGGACAGAGTAATCAGCCCCAGCATTTT
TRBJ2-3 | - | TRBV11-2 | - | CASSPATGTYSDTQYF | TGTGCCAGCAGCCCCGCTACCGGGACATACTCGGATACGCAGTATTTT
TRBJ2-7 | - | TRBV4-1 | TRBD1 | CASSTRTGRIHEQYF | TGCGCCAGCAGCACCCGGACAGGGCGGATCCACGAGCAGTACTTC
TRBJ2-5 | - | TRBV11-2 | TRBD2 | CASSPSHSRTSKGTQYF | TGTGCCAGCAGCCCCTCCCACTCTAGGACTAGCAAGGGGACCCAGTACTTC
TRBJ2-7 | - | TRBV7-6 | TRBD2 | CASSSRLAPYEQYF | TGTGCCAGCAGCTCCCGACTAGCCCCCTACGAGCAGTACTTC
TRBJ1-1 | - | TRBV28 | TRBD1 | CASRLRQGGEAFF | TGTGCCAGCAGGCTTCGACAGGGGGGGGAAGCTTTCTTT
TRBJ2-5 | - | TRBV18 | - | CASSPPGRRETQYF | TGTGCCAGCTCACCACCGGGACGGCGGGAGACCCAGTACTTC
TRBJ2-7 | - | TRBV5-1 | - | CASSAVGPTYEQYF | TGCGCCAGCAGCGCTGTAGGGCCCACCTACGAGCAGTACTTC
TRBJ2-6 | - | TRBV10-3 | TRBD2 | CAISTPGTRSGANVLTF | TGTGCCATCAGTACCCCCGGGACTAGGTCTGGGGCCAACGTCCTGACTTTC
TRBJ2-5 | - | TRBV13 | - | CASSSRQKQTQYF | TGTGCCAGCAGCTCACGACAGAAACAGACCCAGTACTTC
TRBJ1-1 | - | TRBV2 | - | CASSGSGTEAFF | TGTGCCAGCAGTGGTAGCGGCACTGAAGCTTTCTTT
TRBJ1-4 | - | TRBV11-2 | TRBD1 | CASSSGQVEKLFF | TGTGCCAGCAGTTCCGGACAGGTTGAAAAACTGTTTTTT
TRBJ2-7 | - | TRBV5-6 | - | CASSMAGYEQYF | TGTGCCAGCAGTATGGCCGGGTACGAGCAGTACTTC
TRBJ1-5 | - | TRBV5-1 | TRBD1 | CASSSQPGGQPQHF | TGCGCCAGCAGCTCGCAACCAGGGGGTCAGCCCCAGCATTTT
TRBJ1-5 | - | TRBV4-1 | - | CASSQDFPGLPYQPQHF | TGCGCCAGCAGCCAAGATTTCCCTGGACTGCCTTATCAGCCCCAGCATTTT
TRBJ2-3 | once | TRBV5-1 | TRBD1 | CASSLGAGGRSDTQYF | TGCGCCAGCAGCCTGGGGGCAGGGGGCCGTTCAGATACGCAGTATTTT
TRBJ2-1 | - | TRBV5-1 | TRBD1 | CASSWGTVASNEQFF | TGCGCCAGCAGCTGGGGGACAGTCGCCTCCAATGAGCAGTTCTTC
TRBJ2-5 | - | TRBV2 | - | CAGGGTFFETQYF | TGTGCGGGCGGAGGGACATTCTTCGAGACCCAGTACTTC
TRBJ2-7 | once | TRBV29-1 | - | CSVESPSSYEQYF | TGCAGCGTTGAATCTCCCAGCTCCTACGAGCAGTACTTC
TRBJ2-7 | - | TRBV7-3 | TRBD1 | CASTSPDRGTYEQYF | TGTGCCAGCACATCCCCGGACAGGGGTACCTACGAGCAGTACTTC
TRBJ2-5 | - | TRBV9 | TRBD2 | CASSPGTSGVETQYF | TGTGCCAGCAGCCCAGGGACTAGCGGGGTGGAGACCCAGTACTTC
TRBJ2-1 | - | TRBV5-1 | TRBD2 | CASSMLAGDYNEQFF | TGCGCCAGCAGCATGCTAGCGGGGGATTACAATGAGCAGTTCTTC
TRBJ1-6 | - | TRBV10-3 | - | CAISDFESPLHF | TGTGCCATCAGTGACTTTGAGTCACCCCTCCACTTT